These 32 T cell receptor beta chains came from one sample sequenced in a study of blood T cell repertoires in COVID-19. Clones were read by immunoSEQ multiplex PCR, and TCRdb kept only the in-frame ones, dropping some. The data contain 200,000 to 300,000 clones, 75% to 90% of them singletons. The sample was peripheral blood. Source of these receptors: a woman aged 40 to 50 with acute or convalescent COVID-19.

The chain has TRBV18 and TRBJ2-4; 9 bases fit TRBD2. CDR1 and CDR2 from the germline V gene are KGHSH and LQKENI. The CDR3 sequence is 13 residues long. V trimming: 4 bases; J trimming: 11 bases; junction bases outside the gene matches: 6. The CDR3 region is CASSRGGVLLQYF. CDR3 in DNA: TGTGCCAGCTCACGCGGGGGGGTCCTCCTTCAGTACTTC. Full variable domain (rest looked up from reference TRBV18 and TRBJ2-4): NAGVMQNPRHLVRRRGQEARLRCSPMKGHSHVYWYRQLPEEGLKFMVYLQKENIIDESGMPKERFSAEFPKEGPSILRIQQVVRGDSAAYFCASSRGGVLLQYFGAGTRLSVL.

V and J are TRBV29-1 and TRBJ2-1; 10 nucleotides align to TRBD2. The junction had 5 bases not matched to a gene; V was cut back by 3 bases and J by 6 bases. The CDR3 is 14 amino acids. From germline, CDR1 is SQVTM and CDR2 ANQGSEA. The CDR3 DNA reads as TGCAGCGTTGATTCGCTAGCGGGGGTCAATGAGCAGTTCTTC. Its protein is CSVDSLAGVNEQFF.

The chain has TRBV6-5 and TRBJ1-5; D is ambiguous. Trimming shortened V by 0 bases and J by 5 bases, and 11 bases separated the two germline ends. This CDR3 region has 15 residues. Germline-derived CDR1 and CDR2 are MNHEY and SVGAGI. The CDR3 DNA reads TGTGCCAGCAGTTACTCGTTGGGGAGGGATCAGCCCCAGCATTTT. It specifies CASSYSLGRDQPQHF.

The chain carries TRBV2 and TRBJ2-6; TRBD2 aligns across 11 bases. CDR3 length equals 18 residues. Germline V gene sequence: CDR1 SNHLY, CDR2 FYNNEI. Trimming took 8 bases from V and 4 from J; bases not matched to a gene: 13. The DNA for the CDR3 is TGTGCCAGCGGCCTAGAGAGGCTAGCGGGGGGCGGGGCCAACGTCCTGACTTTC. Protein product: CASGLERLAGGGANVLTF.

The CDR3 coding sequence is TGTGCCAGCAGTTTCGGACAGGGAATCACCGGGGAGCTGTTTTTT. This codes for CASSFGQGITGELFF. The rearrangement links TRBV6-2 or TRBV6-3 to TRBJ2-2, with 8 bases lining up with TRBD1. Germline loops: CDR1 MNHEY, CDR2 SVGEGT. This CDR3 spans 15 amino acids. V lost 4 bases to trimming and J lost 4 bases; unmatched junction nucleotides: 5.

V usage is TRBV6-5 and J usage is TRBJ1-1, with TRBD1 as a possible D gene (5 bases). V lost 2 bases and J lost 5, with 12 bases in between. Germline V gene sequence: CDR1 MNHEY, CDR2 SVGAGI. CDR3 size: 14 residues. Here the CDR3 reads CASSYRRGGTEAFF. CDR3 in DNA: TGTGCCAGCAGTTACCGCCGGGGGGGGACTGAAGCTTTCTTT.

The V gene is TRBV5-4, the J gene TRBJ2-7; 9 bases are a match to TRBD1. Germline V CDR1 and CDR2: SGHNT, YYREEE (reference sequence). The CDR3 has 16 residues. V lost 2 bases, J lost 0 bases, and 6 bases stayed unmatched. This CDR3 is CASSFGGTGSSYEQYV. DNA of the CDR3: TGTGCCAGCAGCTTTGGTGGGACAGGGAGCTCCTACGAGCAGTACGTC.

The V call is TRBV5-1, the J call TRBJ2-1, with D hard to call. The CDR3 is 14 amino acids. CDR1 and CDR2 (germline): SGHRS, YFSETQ. The V and J ends lost 0 bases and 6 bases respectively, with 10 bases between them. This chain's CDR3 is CASSLETLGNEQFF. The CDR3 bases are TGCGCCAGCAGCTTGGAGACACTCGGCAATGAGCAGTTCTTC.

The V call is TRBV6-5, the J call TRBJ1-4; perhaps TRBD1 as D (6 bases). CDR3 length: 16 residues. CDR1 is MNHEY and CDR2 is SVGAGI in the germline V gene. The ends were cut back, 2 bases at V and 8 bases at J, with 18 bases in the middle. The CDR3 nucleotides are TGTGCCAGCAGTTACCCTCAGGGGCCGGCGTCCGAAAAACTGTTTTTT. The encoded protein is CASSYPQGPASEKLFF.

This sequence joins TRBV19 and TRBJ1-6; D remains unclear. The CDR3 totals 15 residues. The germline gives CDR1 LNHDA, CDR2 SQIVND (reference sequence). Trimming removed 6 bases at V and 6 bases at J, with 15 bases between. This CDR3 reads CASRGQAGGNSPLHF. The CDR3 DNA is TGTGCCAGTAGAGGCCAGGCAGGAGGTAATTCACCCCTCCACTTT.

The V and J genes are TRBV27 and TRBJ2-2, with 9 bases matching TRBD1. CDR1 is MNHEY, CDR2 SMNVEV, per germline (reference sequence). The CDR3 runs 15 residues. Germline trimming cut 6 bases from V and 4 bases from J; bases unmatched to any gene: 6. CDR3 residues: CASSPGQGSTGELFF. CDR3 DNA: TGTGCCAGCAGCCCGGGACAGGGTAGCACCGGGGAGCTGTTTTTT.

As to this clone: A junction boundary mismatches the germline segment, possibly from a read error. The chain employs TRBV29-1 and TRBJ1-2; D gene ambiguous. Germline V gives CDR1 SQVTM, CDR2 ANQGSEA. The CDR3 runs 10 residues. DNA of the CDR3: TGCAGCGTTGAAGTCGGTGGGCTCGCCTTC. It yields the protein CSVEVGGLAF.

The chain employs TRBV5-1 and TRBJ2-1, with D possibly TRBD2 on 7 matching bases. Looked up from germline, CDR1 is SGHRS and CDR2 is YFSETQ. V shed 4 bases and J shed 6 bases, with 17 bases lying between them. This CDR3 has 15 residues. This CDR3 reads CASSQGGASSNEQFF. The DNA for the CDR3 is TGCGCCAGCAGCCAAGGGGGGGCGAGTAGCAATGAGCAGTTCTTC. Full variable domain (rest looked up from reference TRBV5-1 and TRBJ2-1): KAGVTQTPRYLIKTRGQQVTLSCSPISGHRSVSWYQQTPGQGLQFLFEYFSETQRNKGNFPGRFSGRQFSNSRSEMNVSTLELGDSALYLCASSQGGASSNEQFFGPGTRLTVL.

The chain carries TRBV7-9 and TRBJ2-1; D gene uncertain. Germline V gene data show CDR1 as SEHNR and CDR2 as FQNEAQ (reference sequence). The V gene lost 1 base and the J gene lost 6 bases, with 10 bases spanning the gap. The CDR3 has 14 residues. The CDR3 coding sequence is TGTGCCAGCAGCTTAGAAAACTCCCCCAATGAGCAGTTCTTC. As protein: CASSLENSPNEQFF.

This clone was seen only once. Written as DNA, the CDR3 is TGTGCCAGCAGCCCTGCGGGACTAGGGGGTTACAATGAGCAGTTCTTC. It codes for CASSPAGLGGYNEQFF. The chain recombines TRBV7-2 with TRBJ2-1; 8 nucleotides match TRBD2. This CDR3 comprises 16 residues. V was pared by 5 bases and J by 4 bases, with 10 bases of the junction left unmatched. Germline V gives CDR1 SGHTA, CDR2 FQGNSA. Variable domain in full (rest from reference TRBV7-2 and TRBJ2-1): GAGVSQSPSNKVTEKGKDVELRCDPISGHTALYWYRQSLGQGLEFLIYFQGNSAPDKSGLPSDRFSAERTGGSVSTLTIQRTQQEDSAVYLCASSPAGLGGYNEQFFGPGTRLTVL.

This clone occurred a few times. The rearrangement joins TRBV6-5 to TRBJ1-2; tentative D call: TRBD1 (6 bases). The CDR3 runs to 13 residues. The germline V and J ends were trimmed by 6 bases and 4 bases, with 12 bases remaining between them. Germline values: CDR1 MNHEY, CDR2 SVGAGI. The DNA for the CDR3 is TGTGCCAGCAGGCGGACAGCCGGCTATGGCTACACCTTC. Residues: CASRRTAGYGYTF.

The J gene is TRBJ2-2, the V gene TRBV6-5; 7 nucleotides match TRBD2. Germline V gene sequence: CDR1 MNHEY, CDR2 SVGAGI. Trimming cost V 5 bases and J 4 bases; bases outside gene matches: 7. This CDR3 region has 15 residues. DNA of the CDR3: TGTGCCAGCAGTAAACTGACGGGGGGCACCGGGGAGCTGTTTTTT. This gives the protein CASSKLTGGTGELFF.

This clone was seen a handful of times. Within the sample, other DNA sequences also encode this same CDR3. The chain joins TRBV6-1 to TRBJ2-5, with TRBD2 matching 12 bases. V lost 2 bases, J lost 2 bases, and 0 bases stayed unmatched. The germline CDR1 and CDR2 sequences are MNHNS and SASEGT. The CDR3 is made up of 15 amino acids. CDR3: CASSELAGGQETQYF. The CDR3 DNA reads as TGTGCCAGCAGTGAACTAGCGGGGGGGCAAGAGACCCAGTACTTC.

This chain connects TRBV6-5 to TRBJ1-3, with 7 nucleotides matching TRBD1. The V gene's germline CDR1 is MNHEY and CDR2 SVGAGI. V lost 8 bases, J lost 0 bases, and 7 bases stayed unmatched. The CDR3 totals 15 residues. CDR3 loop: CASWGTAVSGNTIYF. The CDR3 region has the DNA TGTGCCAGCTGGGGGACAGCCGTCTCTGGAAACACCATATATTTT.

This clone has more than one count but fewer than ten. Other DNA sequences in the sample encode the same CDR3. The gene calls are TRBV5-1 and TRBJ2-3; 15 bases fit TRBD2. The CDR3 loop spans 19 amino acids. Germline V CDR1 and CDR2: SGHRS, YFSETQ. The junction had 8 bases not matched to a gene; V was cut back by 0 bases and J by 3 bases. This CDR3 is CASSLGGLAGGPRTDTQYF. In nucleotides, the CDR3 is TGCGCCAGCAGCTTGGGCGGACTAGCGGGGGGGCCTCGGACAGATACGCAGTATTTT.

This clone came up a few times. This rearrangement joins TRBV27 to TRBJ2-7; 9 nucleotides match TRBD1. After removal of 5 bases from V and 3 bases from J, the junction contained 11 bases not matched to a gene. In germline, CDR1 is MNHEY, CDR2 SMNVEV (reference sequence). The CDR3 spans 16 residues. The CDR3 loop reads CASSPRRGTGYYEQYV. The DNA of the CDR3 is TGTGCCAGCAGTCCCCGACGTGGGACAGGGTACTACGAGCAGTACGTC.

The chain couples TRBV24-1 to TRBJ2-5, with 8 bases matching TRBD1. J gave up 5 bases and V 9 bases, and 13 bases lay outside the gene matches. Germline loops: CDR1 KGHDR, CDR2 SFDVKD. The length of the CDR3 is 15 residues. This CDR3 reads CATVIPGGKGETQYF. The CDR3 nucleotides read TGTGCCACCGTCATTCCAGGGGGCAAGGGGGAGACCCAGTACTTC.

This chain's CDR3 is CASSVLVNTEAFF. The CDR3 DNA reads TGTGCCAGCAGCGTCTTAGTGAACACTGAAGCTTTCTTT. The V gene is TRBV7-3, the J gene TRBJ1-1, with unresolved D. Trimming removed 5 bases at V and 0 bases at J, with 7 bases between. The germline gives CDR1 SGHTA, CDR2 FQGTGA. The CDR3 runs to 13 residues.

The rearrangement uses TRBV5-6 and TRBJ2-2, with 8 bases matching TRBD1. CDR1 is SGHDT and CDR2 is YYEEEE in the germline V gene. Trimming at V came to 3 bases and at J to 13 bases, leaving 8 bases not matched to a gene. The CDR3 contains 13 residues. CDR3 residues: CASSYRDRLGLFF. The CDR3 nucleotides are TGTGCCAGCAGCTATCGGGACAGGTTGGGGCTGTTTTTT.

The V call is TRBV5-4, the J call TRBJ2-1; TRBD1 matches at 9 bases. With 4 bases clipped from V and 6 bases from J, the junction kept 2 bases outside the gene matches. The CDR3 length is 13 residues. The V gene's germline CDR1 is SGHNT and CDR2 YYREEE (reference sequence). CDR3 in DNA: TGTGCCAGCAGCCCGGGACAGGGCAATGAGCAGTTCTTC. The encoded protein is CASSPGQGNEQFF. The full variable domain, with the rest looked up from reference TRBV5-4 and TRBJ2-1, is ETGVTQSPTHLIKTRGQQVTLRCSSQSGHNTVSWYQQALGQGPQFIFQYYREEENGRGNFPPRFSGLQFPNYSSELNVNALELDDSALYLCASSPGQGNEQFFGPGTRLTVL.

The V call is TRBV5-1, the J call TRBJ1-4; the match to TRBD1 covers 7 bases. V trimming: 4 bases; J trimming: 7 bases; junction bases outside the gene matches: 10. Germline CDR1 SGHRS, CDR2 YFSETQ. The CDR3 length is 15 residues. The CDR3 spells CASSPSRGITEKLFF. DNA for the CDR3: TGCGCCAGCAGCCCCTCCAGGGGGATAACTGAAAAACTGTTTTTT.

V gene TRBV18 combines with J gene TRBJ1-1; TRBD1 aligns across 8 bases. From germline, CDR1 is KGHSH and CDR2 LQKENI. The length of the CDR3 is 13 residues. The J segment lost 3 bases and the V segment lost 4 bases, leaving 1 base of the junction unmatched. CDR3 sequence (DNA): TGTGCCAGCTCACAACAGGGGGACACTGAAGCTTTCTTT. Translated, it gives CASSQQGDTEAFF.

V and J are TRBV7-8 and TRBJ1-5, with unresolved D. V was trimmed by 5 bases and J by 9 bases, leaving 29 bases between them. CDR3 length: 18 amino acids. The germline V gene encodes CDR1 SGHVS and CDR2 FQNEAQ. CDR3: CASSLDSALGPLARPQHF. CDR3 nucleotides: TGTGCCAGCAGCCTAGATAGCGCCTTGGGCCCCCTTGCTCGGCCCCAGCATTTT.

This clone was counted a single time. The chain has TRBV28 and TRBJ1-2; D gene uncertain. This CDR3 is built from 12 residues. V was shortened by 1 base and J by 7 bases, with 7 bases between the two germline ends. The germline gives CDR1 MDHEN, CDR2 SYDVKM. The CDR3 spells CASSLSPFGYTF. CDR3 DNA sequence: TGTGCCAGCAGTTTATCCCCATTTGGCTACACCTTC.

V gene TRBV6-1 combines with J gene TRBJ1-5; D is uncertain. Germline lookup yields CDR1 MNHNS and CDR2 SASEGT. The CDR3 is 14 residues long. Trimming cost V 1 base and J 0 bases, with 4 bases left between them. The CDR3 region is CASSEVDSNQPQHF. The CDR3 DNA follows: TGTGCCAGCAGTGAAGTAGATAGCAATCAGCCCCAGCATTTT.

The genes are TRBV5-5 and TRBJ2-2; the match to TRBD2 covers 13 bases. The CDR3 sequence is 17 residues long. Germline-derived CDR1 and CDR2 are SGHKS and YYEKEE (reference sequence). V lost 3 bases and J lost 3; bases outside the gene matches: 5. The CDR3 loop is CASSSGTSGVYTGELFF. CDR3 DNA: TGTGCCAGCAGCTCTGGGACTAGCGGGGTATACACCGGGGAGCTGTTTTTT.

The chain employs TRBV10-3 and TRBJ1-6; TRBD1 matches at 9 bases. The germline CDR1 and CDR2 sequences are ENHRY and SYGVKD. CDR3 size: 15 residues. V lost 2 bases to trimming and J lost 8 bases; unmatched junction nucleotides: 4. The CDR3 here is CAISEKDRGYSPLHF. In nucleotides, the CDR3 is TGTGCCATCAGTGAGAAGGACAGGGGTTATTCACCCCTCCACTTT.